The sequence of this T cell receptor (beta chain) was determined in a study of T-cell reconstitution after alpha-beta-depleted transplantation in children. Study findings and constraints: The origin of alpha-beta T cells about two months after transplant was reportedly several hundred expanded graft clones. The high TCRbeta diversity at day 60 in some patients came from surviving recipient T cells and thymic progenitors. Newly generated T cells supplied most T-cell counts and diversity one year post-transplant.

Trimming stripped 7 bases from V and 5 bases from J, with 16 bases between. The CDR3 spans 13 residues. Germline V lookup: CDR1 DFQATT, CDR2 SNEGSKA (reference sequence). Library preparation (for TCRbeta) was performed with unique molecular identifiers. TCRdb processed the PCR reads anew with MiXCR; each CDR3 protein has one entry. The sample includes about 610,000 distinct CDR3 sequences, over 20% of them seen just once. A single count supports this clonotype. Its cognate antigen is unknown. The sample consisted of PBMCs, taken before TCRalphabeta/CD19-depleted stem cell transplant. The TCR sequence derives from a boy in the first two years of life with Wiskott-Aldrich syndrome, due to receive a stem cell transplant. This chain uses TRBV20-1 with TRBJ2-3; D gene uncertain. The CDR3 bases are TGCAGTGGGGTGGCGGCCCTCGGAGATACGCAGTATTTT. Encoded protein: CSGVAALGDTQYF.